A single sample gave rise to the 14 T cell receptor beta chains below, sequenced in a study of regulatory T cells in long-lasting Graves disease. Researchers made TCR beta libraries by using iRepertoire HTBI primers and running Arm-PCR on CDR3 regions. TCRdb reanalysed the multiplex PCR reads using MiXCR and keeps one entry per CDR3 protein. The table has 500,000 to 700,000 distinct CDR3 sequences, 16% seen once. Time point reported: newly diagnosed GD, antithyroid drugs for less than 3 months. PBMC RNA was the source of the TCR library. These data were also filed under a second study, of T cells in Graves' hyperthyroidism and ophthalmopathy.

This material consisted of peripheral blood mononuclear cells (PBMCs), taken at new diagnosis, from a patient treated with antithyroid drugs. The receptors were gathered from a woman in her twenties or thirties with Graves disease.

This clonotype appeared many times. This sequence joins TRBV6-1 and TRBJ1-4, with D uncertain. The CDR3 is 15 amino acids. Germline V gene lookup returns CDR1 MNHNS and CDR2 SASEGT. The ends were cut back, 0 bases at V and 5 bases at J, with 10 bases in the middle. The CDR3: CASSEAERVNEKLFF. The CDR3 nucleotides read TGTGCCAGCAGTGAAGCGGAGAGGGTAAATGAAAAACTGTTTTTT.

This clonotype was recorded at least ten times. The V and J genes are TRBV5-1 and TRBJ2-1; D perhaps matches TRBD2 (5 bases). The V end was cut by 2 bases, the J end by 10 bases, with 16 bases between. The CDR3 has 14 residues. The germline CDR1 and CDR2 sequences are SGHRS and YFSETQ. The CDR3 sequence is CASSLLAITEEQFF. The CDR3 coding sequence is TGCGCCAGCAGCTTATTAGCGATTACGGAGGAGCAGTTCTTC. The full variable domain, completed using reference TRBV5-1 and TRBJ2-1, is KAGVTQTPRYLIKTRGQQVTLSCSPISGHRSVSWYQQTPGQGLQFLFEYFSETQRNKGNFPGRFSGRQFSNSRSEMNVSTLELGDSALYLCASSLLAITEEQFFGPGTRLTVL.

At least ten counts were recorded for this clonotype. The chain has TRBV11-2 and TRBJ2-1; no definite D call. The CDR3 contains 13 residues. Germline values: CDR1 SGHAT, CDR2 FQNNGV. V lost 4 bases and J 9 bases, leaving 13 bases between the germline ends. The CDR3 sequence: CASSSPSIVEQFF. In DNA form, the CDR3 reads TGTGCCAGCAGCTCCCCATCGATCGTTGAGCAGTTCTTC.

This sequence joins TRBV6-2 or TRBV6-3 and TRBJ2-3, with D tentatively TRBD1 (5 bases). V lost 5 bases to trimming and J lost 4 bases, with 10 bases between them. From germline, CDR1 is MNHEY and CDR2 SVGEGT. The CDR3 runs to 13 residues. The CDR3: CASSEKGADTQYF. The CDR3 nucleotides read TGTGCCAGCAGTGAGAAAGGGGCAGATACGCAGTATTTT.

This chain connects TRBV14 to TRBJ1-2; 8 nucleotides align to TRBD1. Germline CDR1 is SGHDN and CDR2 is FVKESK. There are 17 residues in the CDR3. V was clipped by 0 bases and J by 3 bases; unmatched bases: 9. The CDR3 loop is CASSQEDDRGLDYGYTF. CDR3 coding DNA: TGTGCCAGCAGCCAAGAAGACGACAGGGGATTGGACTATGGCTACACCTTC.

This clonotype showed up just a few times. The rearrangement uses TRBV5-1 and TRBJ1-6; 8 bases align to TRBD1. The germline CDR1 and CDR2 sequences are SGHRS and YFSETQ. V gave up 3 bases and J gave up 8 bases; unmatched junction bases: 7. The CDR3 has 15 amino acids. The CDR3 spells CASSSKTGGDSPLHF. The DNA for the CDR3 is TGCGCCAGCAGCTCGAAAACAGGGGGAGATTCACCCCTCCACTTT.

This clonotype was seen many times. The J gene is TRBJ2-2, the V gene TRBV10-3; D might be TRBD1 or TRBD2, each matching 5 bases. The CDR3 length is 14 residues. V lost 6 bases to trimming and J lost 4 bases, with 12 bases between them. Germline-derived CDR1 and CDR2 are ENHRY and SYGVKD. In DNA, the CDR3 is TGTGCCATCAGGGGACGGGTATCCACCGGGGAGCTGTTTTTT. Its translation is CAIRGRVSTGELFF.

This clonotype has a handful of counts. This sequence joins TRBV28 and TRBJ2-2; 9 bases are a match to TRBD1. The CDR3 spans 16 residues. Per germline, CDR1 MDHEN and CDR2 SYDVKM. J lost 7 bases, V lost 4 bases, and 10 bases had no gene match. CDR3 coding DNA: TGTGCCAGCAGTTCCCGAGGGACAGGGAACTTCGGGGAGCTGTTTTTT. This encodes CASSSRGTGNFGELFF.

With respect to this clonotype: One base separates it from a far larger clone, so it is likely a read error. J is TRBJ2-1 and V is TRBV28; weak D call: TRBD2 (6 bases). The J call may be wrong; the DNA end is better matched by TRBJ2-5. Per germline, CDR1 MDHEN and CDR2 SYDVKM. The CDR3 is made up of 14 amino acids. In nucleotides, the CDR3 is TGTGCCAGCAGTTTCGGGGGTACGAGACGGACCCAGTACTTC. It specifies CASSFGGTRRTQYF.

The V and J genes are TRBV12-3 or TRBV12-4 and TRBJ1-5; 7 bases are shared with TRBD1. V lost 5 bases and J lost 5; bases outside the gene matches: 6. The CDR3 loop spans 14 amino acids. CDR3 in amino acids: CASSLDRAYQPQHF. Written as DNA, the CDR3 is TGTGCCAGCAGTCTTGACAGGGCGTATCAGCCCCAGCATTTT.

This clonotype was detected many times. V and J are TRBV12-3 or TRBV12-4 and TRBJ2-1, with 10 bases lining up with TRBD2. This CDR3 contains 17 residues. Trimming removed 4 bases from V and 0 bases from J; junction bases left unmatched: 6. The CDR3 sequence: CASSSGLADSSYNEQFF. CDR3 sequence (DNA): TGTGCCAGCAGTTCCGGACTAGCGGATAGCTCCTACAATGAGCAGTTCTTC.

This clonotype has just a few counts. The chain links TRBV27 to TRBJ1-5, with unresolved D. The germline V gene encodes CDR1 MNHEY and CDR2 SMNVEV (reference sequence). This CDR3 has 15 residues. V lost 7 bases and J 0 bases, leaving 13 bases between the germline ends. The CDR3 spells CASKRVVYSNQPQHF. CDR3 bases: TGTGCCAGCAAAAGGGTCGTCTATAGCAATCAGCCCCAGCATTTT.

For this clonotype: One base away lies a much larger clone, so this may be a sequencing read error. The rearrangement uses TRBV6-1 and TRBJ1-6, with D possibly TRBD1 on 5 matching bases. V was clipped by 6 bases and J by 7 bases, with 16 bases between them. This CDR3 spans 15 amino acids. CDR1 and CDR2 (germline): MNHNS, SASEGT. The CDR3 protein is CASRGTETVNSPLHF. The CDR3 coding sequence is TGTGCCAGCAGAGGGACCGAGACAGTGAATTCACCCCTCCACTTT.

In this sample, this clonotype turned up a few times. The chain uses TRBV7-2 and TRBJ2-7, with 8 bases that match TRBD2. J was trimmed by 4 bases and V by 6 bases; bases with no gene match: 5. The CDR3 consists of 13 residues. The germline gives CDR1 SGHTA, CDR2 FQGNSA. DNA of the CDR3: TGTGCCAGCAGGGGACTAGGGGGGTACGAGCAGTACTTC. This translates into CASRGLGGYEQYF.